The rows below give T cell receptor beta chains drawn from one sample of a study of blood T cell repertoires in COVID-19. Sequencing was performed with immunoSEQ multiplex PCR; in TCRdb, only in-frame clones are kept and a portion is missing. In the table there are about 280,000 clones, roughly 80% of which are singletons. The sequenced material came from PBMCs or T cells enriched from blood (not recorded which). Receptors originate from a man aged 35-49 years who had been exposed to COVID-19. The conserved cysteine and the conserved F or W are not part of the CDR3 here. Size is stated for part of the rows, as once, few or many counts, or as a class when the clone is expanded.

v_gene,j_gene,abundance,len,CDR3aa
TRBV7-4,TRBJ2-7,NA,13,ASSPERTSAYEQY
TRBV4-1,TRBJ2-4,NA,14,ASSHAPGQGFPIQY
TRBV2,TRBJ2-1,NA,12,ASRSGRERDEQF
TRBV2,TRBJ2-7,NA,10,ASNTGLYEQY
TRBV11-3,TRBJ1-5,NA,12,ASSSTGGNQPQH
TRBV9,TRBJ2-3,once,13,ASNNRGESTDTQY
TRBV11-2,TRBJ1-5,few,12,ASSSEPFNQPQH
TRBV21-1,TRBJ1-1,NA,13,ATRGAPGVNTEAF
TRBV7-9,TRBJ1-2,NA,12,ASSLARGDYGYT
TRBV7-6,TRBJ2-7,NA,13,ASSFSTSGSYEQY